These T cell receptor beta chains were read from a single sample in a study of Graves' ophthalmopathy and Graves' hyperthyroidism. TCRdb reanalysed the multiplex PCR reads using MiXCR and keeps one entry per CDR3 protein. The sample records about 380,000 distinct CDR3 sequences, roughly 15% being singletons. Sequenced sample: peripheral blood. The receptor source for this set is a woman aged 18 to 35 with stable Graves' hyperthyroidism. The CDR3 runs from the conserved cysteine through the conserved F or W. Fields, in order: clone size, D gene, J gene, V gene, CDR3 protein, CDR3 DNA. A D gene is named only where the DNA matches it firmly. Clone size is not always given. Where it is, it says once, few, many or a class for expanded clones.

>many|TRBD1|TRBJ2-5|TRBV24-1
CATRDRRETQYF
TGTGCCACCAGGGACAGGCGGGAGACCCAGTACTTC
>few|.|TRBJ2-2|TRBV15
CATSRGLWTVGELFF
TGTGCCACCAGCAGAGGGTTGTGGACCGTTGGGGAGCTGTTTTTT
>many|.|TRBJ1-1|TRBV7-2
CASSFRSAFSEAFF
TGTGCCAGCAGCTTCCGCTCAGCCTTTAGTGAAGCTTTCTTT
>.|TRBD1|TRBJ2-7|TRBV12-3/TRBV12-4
CASSQTGGRDEQYF
TGTGCCAGCAGCCAGACAGGGGGCCGGGACGAGCAGTACTTC
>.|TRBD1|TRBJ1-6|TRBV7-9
CASSPDRGSPLHF
TGTGCCAGCAGCCCCGACAGGGGATCACCCCTCCACTTT
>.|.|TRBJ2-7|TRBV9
CASSRGENVGFYEQYF
TGTGCCAGCAGCCGAGGGGAGAATGTTGGGTTTTACGAGCAGTACTTC
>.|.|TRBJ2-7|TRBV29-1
CSVEDGRTYEQYF
TGCAGCGTTGAAGATGGACGGACCTACGAGCAGTACTTC
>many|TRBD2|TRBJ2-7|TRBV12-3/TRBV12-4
CASTYILGLASYEQYF
TGTGCCAGCACCTACATCCTAGGACTAGCCTCCTACGAGCAGTACTTC
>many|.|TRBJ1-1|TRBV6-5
CASSAGPTEAFF
TGTGCCAGCAGCGCAGGTCCAACTGAAGCTTTCTTT
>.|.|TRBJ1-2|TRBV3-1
CASSPQGSAGYTF
TGTGCCAGCAGCCCTCAGGGATCGGCTGGCTACACCTTC